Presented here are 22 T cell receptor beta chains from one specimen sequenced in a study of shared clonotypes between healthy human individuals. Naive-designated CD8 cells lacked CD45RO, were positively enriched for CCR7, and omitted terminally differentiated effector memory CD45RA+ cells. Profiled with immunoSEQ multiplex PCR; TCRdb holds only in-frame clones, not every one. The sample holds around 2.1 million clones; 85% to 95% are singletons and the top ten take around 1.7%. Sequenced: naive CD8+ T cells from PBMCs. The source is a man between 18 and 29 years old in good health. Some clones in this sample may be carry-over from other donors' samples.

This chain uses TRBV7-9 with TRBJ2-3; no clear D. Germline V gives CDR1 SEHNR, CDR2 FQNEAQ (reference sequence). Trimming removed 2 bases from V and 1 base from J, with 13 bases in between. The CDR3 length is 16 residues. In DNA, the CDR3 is TGTGCCAGCAGCTTAAATAGGAAGCTGGGCACAGATACGCAGTATTTT. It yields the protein CASSLNRKLGTDTQYF.

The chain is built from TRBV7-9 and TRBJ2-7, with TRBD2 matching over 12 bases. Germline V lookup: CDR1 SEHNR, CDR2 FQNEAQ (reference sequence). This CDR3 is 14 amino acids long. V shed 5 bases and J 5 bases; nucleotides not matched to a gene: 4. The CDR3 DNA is TGTGCCAGCAGCCCGACTAGCGGGAGAGACGAGCAGTACTTC. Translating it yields CASSPTSGRDEQYF.

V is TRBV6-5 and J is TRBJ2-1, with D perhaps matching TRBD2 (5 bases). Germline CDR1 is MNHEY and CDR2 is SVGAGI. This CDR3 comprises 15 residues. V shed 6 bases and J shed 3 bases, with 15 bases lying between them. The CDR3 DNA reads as TGTGCCAGCAGAAGCCTAGCAGATAACTACAATGAGCAGTTCTTC. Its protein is CASRSLADNYNEQFF.

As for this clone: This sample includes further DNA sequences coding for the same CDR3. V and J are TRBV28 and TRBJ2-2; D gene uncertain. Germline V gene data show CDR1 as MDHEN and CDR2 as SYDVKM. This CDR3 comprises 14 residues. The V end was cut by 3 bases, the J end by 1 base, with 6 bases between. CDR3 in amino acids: CASSFVGNTGELFF. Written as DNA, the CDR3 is TGTGCCAGCAGTTTTGTAGGGAACACCGGGGAGCTGTTTTTT.

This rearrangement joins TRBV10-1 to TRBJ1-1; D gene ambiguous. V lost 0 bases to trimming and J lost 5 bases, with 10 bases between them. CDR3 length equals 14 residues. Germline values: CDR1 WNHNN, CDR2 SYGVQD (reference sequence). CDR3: CASSESRWGTEAFF. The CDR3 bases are TGCGCCAGCAGTGAGTCTAGATGGGGAACTGAAGCTTTCTTT.

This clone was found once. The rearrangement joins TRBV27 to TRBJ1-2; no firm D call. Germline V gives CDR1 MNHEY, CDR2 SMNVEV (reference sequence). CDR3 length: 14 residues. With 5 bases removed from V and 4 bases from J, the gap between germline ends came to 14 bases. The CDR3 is CASSLYPMGYGYTF. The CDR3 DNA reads TGTGCCAGCAGTCTTTACCCCATGGGCTATGGCTACACCTTC.

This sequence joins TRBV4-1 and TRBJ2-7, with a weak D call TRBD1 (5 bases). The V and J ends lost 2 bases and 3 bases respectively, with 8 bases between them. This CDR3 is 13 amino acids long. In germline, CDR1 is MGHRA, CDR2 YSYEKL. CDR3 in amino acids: CASSQPDSYEQYF. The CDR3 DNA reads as TGCGCCAGCAGCCAACCCGACAGCTACGAGCAGTACTTC.

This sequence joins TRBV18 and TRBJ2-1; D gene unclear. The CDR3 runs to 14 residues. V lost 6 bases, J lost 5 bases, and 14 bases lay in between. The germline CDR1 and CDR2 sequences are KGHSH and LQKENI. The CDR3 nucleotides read TGTGCCAGCTCTCCCCCTCCGAGCAACAATGAGCAGTTCTTC. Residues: CASSPPPSNNEQFF.

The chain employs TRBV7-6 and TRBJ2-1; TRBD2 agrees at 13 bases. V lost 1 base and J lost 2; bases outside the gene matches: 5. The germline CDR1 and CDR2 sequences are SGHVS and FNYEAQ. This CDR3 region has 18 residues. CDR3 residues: CASSLGRTSGSPYNEQFF. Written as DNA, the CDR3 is TGTGCCAGCAGCTTAGGACGGACTAGCGGGAGTCCCTACAATGAGCAGTTCTTC.

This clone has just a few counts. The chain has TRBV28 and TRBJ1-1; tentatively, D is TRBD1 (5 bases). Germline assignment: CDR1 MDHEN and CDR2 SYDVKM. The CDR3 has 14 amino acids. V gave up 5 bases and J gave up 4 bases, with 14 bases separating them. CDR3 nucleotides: TGTGCCAGCAGTGGTACGGGGGAGATCACTGAAGCTTTCTTT. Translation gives CASSGTGEITEAFF.

The CDR3 nucleotides are TGTGCCAGCAGCACCCGACAGGGGTTGGAAGAGACCCAGTACTTC. The encoded protein is CASSTRQGLEETQYF. The genes are TRBV7-9 and TRBJ2-5; 8 bases are shared with TRBD1. This CDR3 is 15 amino acids long. V was clipped by 5 bases and J by 3 bases; unmatched bases: 8. From germline, CDR1 is SEHNR and CDR2 FQNEAQ (reference sequence).

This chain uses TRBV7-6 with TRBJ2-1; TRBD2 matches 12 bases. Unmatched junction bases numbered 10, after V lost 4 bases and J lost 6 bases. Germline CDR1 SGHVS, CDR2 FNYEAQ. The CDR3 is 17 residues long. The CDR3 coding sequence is TGTGCCAGCAGCTCGCGGACTAGCGGGATGCCCTCCAATGAGCAGTTCTTC. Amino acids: CASSSRTSGMPSNEQFF.

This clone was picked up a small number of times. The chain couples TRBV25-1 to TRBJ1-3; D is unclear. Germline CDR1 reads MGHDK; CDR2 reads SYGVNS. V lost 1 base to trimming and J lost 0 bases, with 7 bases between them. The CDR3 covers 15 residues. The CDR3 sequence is CASSELGSSGNTIYF. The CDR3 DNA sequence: TGTGCCAGCAGTGAATTGGGGAGCTCTGGAAACACCATATATTTT.

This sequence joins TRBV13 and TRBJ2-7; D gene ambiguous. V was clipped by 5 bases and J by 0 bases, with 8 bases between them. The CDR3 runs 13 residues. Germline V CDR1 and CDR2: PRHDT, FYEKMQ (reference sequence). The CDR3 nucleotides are TGTGCCAGCAGCGAGCGCGCCTCCTACGAGCAGTACTTC. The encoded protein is CASSERASYEQYF.

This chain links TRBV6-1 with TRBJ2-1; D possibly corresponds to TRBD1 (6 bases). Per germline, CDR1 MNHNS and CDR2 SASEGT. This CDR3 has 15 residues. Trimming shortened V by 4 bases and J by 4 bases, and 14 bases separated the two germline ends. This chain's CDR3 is CASSVSAGDYNEQFF. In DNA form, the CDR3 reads TGTGCCAGCAGTGTTTCGGCAGGGGATTACAATGAGCAGTTCTTC.

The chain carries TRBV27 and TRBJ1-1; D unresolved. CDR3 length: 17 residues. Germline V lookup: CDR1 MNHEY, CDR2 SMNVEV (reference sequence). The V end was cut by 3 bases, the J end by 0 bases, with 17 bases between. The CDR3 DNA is TGTGCCAGCAGTTTGTCTCCACTGAATATTGTGAACACTGAAGCTTTCTTT. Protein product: CASSLSPLNIVNTEAFF.

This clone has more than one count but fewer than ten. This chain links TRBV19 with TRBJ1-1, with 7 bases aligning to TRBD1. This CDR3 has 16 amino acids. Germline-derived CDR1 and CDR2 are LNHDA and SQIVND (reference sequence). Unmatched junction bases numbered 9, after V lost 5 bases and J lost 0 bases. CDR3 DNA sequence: TGTGCCAGTAGTGCCCGACAGGGCCACATGAACACTGAAGCTTTCTTT. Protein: CASSARQGHMNTEAFF.

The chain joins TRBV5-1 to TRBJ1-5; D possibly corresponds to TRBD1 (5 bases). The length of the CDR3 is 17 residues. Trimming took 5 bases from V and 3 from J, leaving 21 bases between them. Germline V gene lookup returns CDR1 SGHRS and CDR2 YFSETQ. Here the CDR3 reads CASRSGGVPANNQPQHF. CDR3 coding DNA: TGCGCCAGCAGATCCGGGGGGGTTCCGGCTAACAATCAGCCCCAGCATTTT.

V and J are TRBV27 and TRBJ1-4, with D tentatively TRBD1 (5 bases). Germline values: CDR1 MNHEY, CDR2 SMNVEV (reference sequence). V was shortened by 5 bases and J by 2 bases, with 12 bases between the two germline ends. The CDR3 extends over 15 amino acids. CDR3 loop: CASSGSGLTNEKLFF. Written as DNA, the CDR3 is TGTGCCAGCAGTGGTTCAGGGTTGACTAATGAAAAACTGTTTTTT.

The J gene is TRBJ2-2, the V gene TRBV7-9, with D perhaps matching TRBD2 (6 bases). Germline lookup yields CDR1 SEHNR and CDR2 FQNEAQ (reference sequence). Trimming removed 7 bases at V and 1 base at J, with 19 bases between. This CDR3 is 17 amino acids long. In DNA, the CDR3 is TGTGCCAGCACCCGACCTCTTGGGGGGAAGAACACCGGGGAGCTGTTTTTT. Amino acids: CASTRPLGGKNTGELFF.

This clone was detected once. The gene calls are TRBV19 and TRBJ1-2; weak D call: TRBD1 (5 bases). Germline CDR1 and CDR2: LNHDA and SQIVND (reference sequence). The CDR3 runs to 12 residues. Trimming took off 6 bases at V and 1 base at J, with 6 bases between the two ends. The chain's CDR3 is CASRRGNYGYTF. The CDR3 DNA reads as TGTGCCAGTAGGAGGGGTAACTATGGCTACACCTTC.

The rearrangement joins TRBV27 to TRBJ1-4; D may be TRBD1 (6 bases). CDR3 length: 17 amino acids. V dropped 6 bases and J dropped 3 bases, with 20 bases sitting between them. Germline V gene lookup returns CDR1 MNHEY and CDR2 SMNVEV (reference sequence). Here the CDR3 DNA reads TGTGCCAGCAGACCGGGGGCTCGAGAGTTACCTAATGAAAAACTGTTTTTT. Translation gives CASRPGARELPNEKLFF.